This T cell receptor beta chain was profiled in a study of T cell changes during pregnancy in multiple sclerosis. This CDR3 contains 17 residues. Germline V gene lookup returns CDR1 LNHNV and CDR2 YYDKDF (reference sequence). The V gene end was trimmed by 0 bases and the J gene end by 1 base; junction bases not matched to a gene: 6. Assay used: immunoSEQ multiplex PCR; TCRdb lists only in-frame clones, some missing. Among approximately 70,000 clones listed, 92% were seen once. The clonotype originates from a female donor in good health, enrolled as a control in a pregnancy study. The chain combines TRBV15 with TRBJ2-4; TRBD2 aligns across 7 bases. The starting material was peripheral blood, obtained in the second trimester of pregnancy. CDR3 DNA: TGTGCCACCAGCAGAGATCGGAGCGGGATGGCCAAAAACATTCAGTACTTC. Translating gives CATSRDRSGMAKNIQYF.